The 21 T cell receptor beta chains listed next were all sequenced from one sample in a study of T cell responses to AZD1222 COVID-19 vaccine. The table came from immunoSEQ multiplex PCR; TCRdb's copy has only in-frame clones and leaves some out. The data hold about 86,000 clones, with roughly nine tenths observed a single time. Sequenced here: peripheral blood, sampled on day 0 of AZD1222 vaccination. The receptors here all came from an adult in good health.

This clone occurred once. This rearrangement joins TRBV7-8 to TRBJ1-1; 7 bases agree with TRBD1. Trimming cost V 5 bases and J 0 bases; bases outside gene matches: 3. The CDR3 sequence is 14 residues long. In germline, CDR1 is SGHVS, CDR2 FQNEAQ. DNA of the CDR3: TGTGCCAGCAGCCCCGGGACAGTGAACACTGAAGCTTTCTTT. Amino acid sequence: CASSPGTVNTEAFF.

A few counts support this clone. The chain's CDR3 is CASSATDNYGYTF. CDR3 DNA: TGTGCCAGCAGTGCTACAGACAACTATGGCTACACCTTC. The chain joins TRBV25-1 to TRBJ1-2; D not resolved. CDR1 and CDR2 (germline): MGHDK, SYGVNS. The V end lost 4 bases, the J end lost 2 bases, and 8 bases lay between the germline ends. The CDR3 totals 13 residues.

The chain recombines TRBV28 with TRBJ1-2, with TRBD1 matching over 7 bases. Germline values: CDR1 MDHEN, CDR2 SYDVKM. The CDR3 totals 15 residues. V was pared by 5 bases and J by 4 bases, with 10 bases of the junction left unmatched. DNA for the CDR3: TGTGCCAGCAGTCCTTTACCGACAGGGTTCTATGGCTACACCTTC. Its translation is CASSPLPTGFYGYTF.

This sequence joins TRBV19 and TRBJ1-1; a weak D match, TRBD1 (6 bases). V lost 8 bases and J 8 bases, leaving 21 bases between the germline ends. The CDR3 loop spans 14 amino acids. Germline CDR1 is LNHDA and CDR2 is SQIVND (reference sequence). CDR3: CASLFGGRSSEAFF. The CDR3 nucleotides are TGTGCCAGTTTGTTTGGGGGGCGCTCGTCCGAAGCTTTCTTT. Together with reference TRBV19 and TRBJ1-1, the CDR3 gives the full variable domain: DGGITQSPKYLFRKEGQNVTLSCEQNLNHDAMYWYRQDPGQGLRLIYYSQIVNDFQKGDIAEGYSVSREKKESFPLTVTSAQKNPTAFYLCASLFGGRSSEAFFGQGTRLTVV.

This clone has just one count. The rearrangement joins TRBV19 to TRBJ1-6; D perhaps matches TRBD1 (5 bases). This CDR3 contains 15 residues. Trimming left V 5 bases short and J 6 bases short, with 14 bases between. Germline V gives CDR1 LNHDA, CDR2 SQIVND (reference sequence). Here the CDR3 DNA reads TGTGCCAGTAGTTCCTGGACACTTTCTAATTCACCCCTCCACTTT. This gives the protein CASSSWTLSNSPLHF.

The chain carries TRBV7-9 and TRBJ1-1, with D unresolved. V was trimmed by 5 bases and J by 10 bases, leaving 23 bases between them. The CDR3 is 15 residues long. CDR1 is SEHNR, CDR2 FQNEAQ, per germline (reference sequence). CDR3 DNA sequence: TGTGCCAGCAGCGAGTTGGGGATAAGGACCTTAGGAGCTTTCTTT. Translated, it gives CASSELGIRTLGAFF.

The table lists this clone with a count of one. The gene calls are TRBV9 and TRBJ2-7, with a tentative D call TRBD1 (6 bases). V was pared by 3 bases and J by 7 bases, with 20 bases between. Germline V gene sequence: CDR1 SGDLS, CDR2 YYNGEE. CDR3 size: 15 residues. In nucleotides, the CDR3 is TGTGCCAGCAGCGCTAGAGGGACAAGGATGGGAGAGCAGTACTTC. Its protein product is CASSARGTRMGEQYF.

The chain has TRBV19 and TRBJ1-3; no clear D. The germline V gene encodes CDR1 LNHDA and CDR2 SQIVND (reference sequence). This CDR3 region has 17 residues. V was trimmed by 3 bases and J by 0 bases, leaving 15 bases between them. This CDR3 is CASSMLPVFVSGNTIYF. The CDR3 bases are TGTGCCAGTAGTATGCTGCCCGTTTTCGTCTCTGGAAACACCATATATTTT. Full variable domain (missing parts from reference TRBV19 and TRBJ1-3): DGGITQSPKYLFRKEGQNVTLSCEQNLNHDAMYWYRQDPGQGLRLIYYSQIVNDFQKGDIAEGYSVSREKKESFPLTVTSAQKNPTAFYLCASSMLPVFVSGNTIYFGEGSWLTVV.

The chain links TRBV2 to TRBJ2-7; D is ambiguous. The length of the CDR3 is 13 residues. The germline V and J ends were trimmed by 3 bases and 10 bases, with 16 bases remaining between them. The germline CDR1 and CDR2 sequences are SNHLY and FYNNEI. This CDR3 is CASSDRGRAAQYF. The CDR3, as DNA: TGTGCCAGCAGTGATAGAGGTAGGGCAGCCCAGTACTTC. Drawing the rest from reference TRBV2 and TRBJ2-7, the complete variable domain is EPEVTQTPSHQVTQMGQEVILRCVPISNHLYFYWYRQILGQKVEFLVSFYNNEISEKSEIFDDQFSVERPDGSNFTLKIRSTKLEDSAMYFCASSDRGRAAQYFGPGTRLTVT.

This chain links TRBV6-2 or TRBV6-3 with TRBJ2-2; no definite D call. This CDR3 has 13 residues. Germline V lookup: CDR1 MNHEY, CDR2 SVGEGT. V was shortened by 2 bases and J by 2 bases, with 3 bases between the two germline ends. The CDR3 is CASSYLNTGELFF. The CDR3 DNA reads TGTGCCAGCAGTTACCTCAACACCGGGGAGCTGTTTTTT.

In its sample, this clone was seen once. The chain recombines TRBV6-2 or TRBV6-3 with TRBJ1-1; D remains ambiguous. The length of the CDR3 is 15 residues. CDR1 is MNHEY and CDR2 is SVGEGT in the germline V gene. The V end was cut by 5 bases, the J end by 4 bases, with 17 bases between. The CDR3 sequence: CASSRASAVVTEAFF. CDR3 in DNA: TGTGCCAGCAGTCGAGCCTCCGCTGTGGTCACTGAAGCTTTCTTT.

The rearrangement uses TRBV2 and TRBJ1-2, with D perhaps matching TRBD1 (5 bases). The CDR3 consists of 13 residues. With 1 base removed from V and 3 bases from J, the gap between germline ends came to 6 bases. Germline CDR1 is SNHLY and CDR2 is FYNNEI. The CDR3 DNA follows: TGTGCCAGCAGTGAAGAGGGGTACTATGGCTACACCTTC. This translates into CASSEEGYYGYTF.

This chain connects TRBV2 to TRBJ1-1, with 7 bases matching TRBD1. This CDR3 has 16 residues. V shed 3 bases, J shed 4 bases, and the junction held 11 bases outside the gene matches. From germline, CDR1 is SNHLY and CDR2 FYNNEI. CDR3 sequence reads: CASSEGTGAVGTEAFF. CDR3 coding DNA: TGTGCCAGCAGTGAGGGAACAGGGGCGGTCGGCACTGAAGCTTTCTTT. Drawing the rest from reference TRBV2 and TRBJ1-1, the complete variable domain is EPEVTQTPSHQVTQMGQEVILRCVPISNHLYFYWYRQILGQKVEFLVSFYNNEISEKSEIFDDQFSVERPDGSNFTLKIRSTKLEDSAMYFCASSEGTGAVGTEAFFGQGTRLTVV.

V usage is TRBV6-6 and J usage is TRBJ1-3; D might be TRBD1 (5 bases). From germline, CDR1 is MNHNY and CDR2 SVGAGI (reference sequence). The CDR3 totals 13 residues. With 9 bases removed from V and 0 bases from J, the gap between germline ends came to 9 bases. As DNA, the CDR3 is TGTGCCAGTGGTGACAGCTCTGGAAACACCATATATTTT. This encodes CASGDSSGNTIYF.

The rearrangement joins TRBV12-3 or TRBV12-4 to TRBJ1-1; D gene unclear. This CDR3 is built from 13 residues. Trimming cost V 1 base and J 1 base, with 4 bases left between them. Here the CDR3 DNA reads TGTGCCAGCAGTTTAGTGGGGAACACTGAAGCTTTCTTT. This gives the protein CASSLVGNTEAFF.

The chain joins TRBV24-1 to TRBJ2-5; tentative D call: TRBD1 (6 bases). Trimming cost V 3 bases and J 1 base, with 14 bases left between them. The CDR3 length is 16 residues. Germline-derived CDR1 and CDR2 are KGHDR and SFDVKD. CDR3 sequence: CATSDGGQSSQETQYF. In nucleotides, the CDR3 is TGTGCCACCAGTGATGGAGGACAGTCTTCCCAAGAGACCCAGTACTTC.

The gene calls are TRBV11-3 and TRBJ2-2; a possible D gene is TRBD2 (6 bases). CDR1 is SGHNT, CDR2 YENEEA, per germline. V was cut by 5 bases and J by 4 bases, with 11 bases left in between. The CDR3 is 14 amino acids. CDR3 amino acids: CASSPGVLTGELFF. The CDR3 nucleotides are TGTGCCAGCAGCCCGGGGGTACTCACCGGGGAGCTGTTTTTT.

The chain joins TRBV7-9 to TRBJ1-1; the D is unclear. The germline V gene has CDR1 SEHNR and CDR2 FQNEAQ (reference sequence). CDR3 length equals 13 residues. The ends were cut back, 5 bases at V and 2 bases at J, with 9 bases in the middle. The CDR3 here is CASSPPSNTEAFF. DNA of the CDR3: TGTGCCAGCAGCCCACCGTCAAACACTGAAGCTTTCTTT.

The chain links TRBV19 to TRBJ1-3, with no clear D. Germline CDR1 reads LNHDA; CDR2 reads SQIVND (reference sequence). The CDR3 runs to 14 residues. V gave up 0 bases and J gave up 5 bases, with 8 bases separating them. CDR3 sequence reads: CASSIEGNRNTIYF. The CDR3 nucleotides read TGTGCCAGTAGTATAGAGGGGAATCGAAACACCATATATTTT. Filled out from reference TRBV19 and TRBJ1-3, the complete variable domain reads DGGITQSPKYLFRKEGQNVTLSCEQNLNHDAMYWYRQDPGQGLRLIYYSQIVNDFQKGDIAEGYSVSREKKESFPLTVTSAQKNPTAFYLCASSIEGNRNTIYFGEGSWLTVV.

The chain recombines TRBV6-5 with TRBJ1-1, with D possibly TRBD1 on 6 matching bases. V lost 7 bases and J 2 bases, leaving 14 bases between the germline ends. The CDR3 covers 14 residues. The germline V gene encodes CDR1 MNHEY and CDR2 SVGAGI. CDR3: CASTVGGPNTEAFF. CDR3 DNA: TGTGCCAGCACTGTGGGGGGGCCTAACACTGAAGCTTTCTTT.

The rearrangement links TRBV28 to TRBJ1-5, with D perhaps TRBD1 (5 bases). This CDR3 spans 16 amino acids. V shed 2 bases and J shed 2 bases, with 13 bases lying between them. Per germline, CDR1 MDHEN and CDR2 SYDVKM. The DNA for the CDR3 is TGTGCCAGCAGTTTAGCAGGGAATCGTGGCAATCAGCCCCAGCATTTT. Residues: CASSLAGNRGNQPQHF.